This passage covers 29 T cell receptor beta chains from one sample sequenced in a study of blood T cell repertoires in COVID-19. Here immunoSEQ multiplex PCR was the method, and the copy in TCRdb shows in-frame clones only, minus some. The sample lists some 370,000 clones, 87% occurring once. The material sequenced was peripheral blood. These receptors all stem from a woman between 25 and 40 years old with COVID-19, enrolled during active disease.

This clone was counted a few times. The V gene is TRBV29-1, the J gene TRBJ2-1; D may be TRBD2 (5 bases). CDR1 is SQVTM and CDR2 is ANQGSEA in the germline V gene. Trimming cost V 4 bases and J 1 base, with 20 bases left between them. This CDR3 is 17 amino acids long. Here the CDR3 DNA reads TGCAGCGTTGGCTCGAGGGTAGCGCGTTCTTCCTACAATGAGCAGTTCTTC. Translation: CSVGSRVARSSYNEQFF.

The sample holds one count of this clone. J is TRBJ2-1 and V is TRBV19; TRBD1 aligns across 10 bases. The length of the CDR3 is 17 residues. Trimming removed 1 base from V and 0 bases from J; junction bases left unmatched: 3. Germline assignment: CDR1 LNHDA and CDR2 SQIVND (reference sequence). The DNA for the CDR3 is TGTGCCAGTAGTATAGGGAGGACAGGGGGCTCCTACAATGAGCAGTTCTTC. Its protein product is CASSIGRTGGSYNEQFF.

CDR3 nucleotide sequence: TGCAGTGCTAGTCTCCCGGGAGTAAGAGCAGATACGCAGTATTTT. This gives the protein CSASLPGVRADTQYF. The chain is built from TRBV20-1 and TRBJ2-3; tentatively, D is TRBD2 (6 bases). The V end was cut by 3 bases, the J end by 4 bases, with 17 bases between. In germline, CDR1 is DFQATT, CDR2 SNEGSKA (reference sequence). CDR3 length equals 15 residues.

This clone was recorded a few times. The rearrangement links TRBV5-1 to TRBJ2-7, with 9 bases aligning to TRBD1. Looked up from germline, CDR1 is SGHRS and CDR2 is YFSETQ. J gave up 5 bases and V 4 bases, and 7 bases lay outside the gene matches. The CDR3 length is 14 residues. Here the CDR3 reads CASSPGTGRHEQYF. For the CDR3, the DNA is TGCGCCAGCAGCCCCGGGACAGGGCGGCACGAGCAGTACTTC.

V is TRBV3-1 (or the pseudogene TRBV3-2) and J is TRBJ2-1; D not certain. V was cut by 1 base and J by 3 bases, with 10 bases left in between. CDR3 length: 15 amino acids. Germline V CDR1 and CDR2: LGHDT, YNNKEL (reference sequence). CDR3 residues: CASSQGQQLYNEQFF. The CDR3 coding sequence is TGTGCCAGCAGCCAAGGTCAACAGCTCTACAATGAGCAGTTCTTC.

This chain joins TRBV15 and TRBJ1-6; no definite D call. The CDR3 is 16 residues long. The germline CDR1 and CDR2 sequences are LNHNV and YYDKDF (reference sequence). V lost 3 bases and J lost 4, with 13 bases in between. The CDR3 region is CATSRTVANYNSPLHF. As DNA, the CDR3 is TGTGCCACCAGCAGGACCGTAGCTAATTATAATTCACCCCTCCACTTT.

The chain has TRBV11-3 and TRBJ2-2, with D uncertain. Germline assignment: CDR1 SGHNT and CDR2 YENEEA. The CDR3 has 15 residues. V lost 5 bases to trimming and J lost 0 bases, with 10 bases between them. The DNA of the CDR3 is TGTGCCAGCAGCAACAGACCAGCGAACACCGGGGAGCTGTTTTTT. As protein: CASSNRPANTGELFF.

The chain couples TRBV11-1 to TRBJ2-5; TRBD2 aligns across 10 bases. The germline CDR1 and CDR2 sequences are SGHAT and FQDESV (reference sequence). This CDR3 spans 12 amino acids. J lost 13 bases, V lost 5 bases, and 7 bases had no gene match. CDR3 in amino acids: CASSPASGGVYF. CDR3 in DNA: TGTGCCAGCAGCCCAGCTAGCGGGGGTGTGTACTTC.

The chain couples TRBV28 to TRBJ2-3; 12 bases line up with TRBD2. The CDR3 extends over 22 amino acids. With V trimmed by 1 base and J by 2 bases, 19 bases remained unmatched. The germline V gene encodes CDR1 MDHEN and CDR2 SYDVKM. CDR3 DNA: TGTGCCAGCAGTTTATTGTACCCTACTAGCGGGAGGAAGGGGGACATCACAGATACGCAGTATTTT. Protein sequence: CASSLLYPTSGRKGDITDTQYF.

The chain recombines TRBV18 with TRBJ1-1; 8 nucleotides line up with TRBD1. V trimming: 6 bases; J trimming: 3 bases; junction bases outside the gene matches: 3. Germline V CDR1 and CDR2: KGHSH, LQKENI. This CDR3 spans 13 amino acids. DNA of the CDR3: TGTGCCAGCTCCAGGGGACAGGACACTGAAGCTTTCTTT. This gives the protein CASSRGQDTEAFF.

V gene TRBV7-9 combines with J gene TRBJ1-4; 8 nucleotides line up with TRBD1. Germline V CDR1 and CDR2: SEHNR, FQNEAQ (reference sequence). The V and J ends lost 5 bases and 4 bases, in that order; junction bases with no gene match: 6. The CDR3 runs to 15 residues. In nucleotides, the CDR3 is TGTGCCAGCAGCCCGGCAGGGGGCCGTAATGAAAAACTGTTTTTT. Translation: CASSPAGGRNEKLFF.

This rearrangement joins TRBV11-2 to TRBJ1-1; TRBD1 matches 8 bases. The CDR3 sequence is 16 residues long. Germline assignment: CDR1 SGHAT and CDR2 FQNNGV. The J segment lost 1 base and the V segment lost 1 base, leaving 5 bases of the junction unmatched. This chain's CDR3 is CASSLGPGTGNTEAFF. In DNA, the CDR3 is TGTGCCAGCAGCTTAGGGCCCGGGACAGGGAACACTGAAGCTTTCTTT.

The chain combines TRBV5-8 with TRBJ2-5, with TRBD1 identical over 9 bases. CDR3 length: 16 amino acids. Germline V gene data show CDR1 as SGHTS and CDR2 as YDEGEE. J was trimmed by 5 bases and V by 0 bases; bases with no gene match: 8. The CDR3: CASSLGWDRAGETQYF. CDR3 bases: TGTGCCAGCAGCTTGGGTTGGGACAGGGCTGGGGAGACCCAGTACTTC.

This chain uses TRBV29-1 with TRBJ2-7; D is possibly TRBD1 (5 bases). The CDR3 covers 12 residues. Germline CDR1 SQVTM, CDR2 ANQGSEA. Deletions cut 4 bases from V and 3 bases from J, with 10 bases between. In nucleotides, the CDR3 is TGCAGCGTTGCTGGACAAGTCTACGAGCAGTACTTC. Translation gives CSVAGQVYEQYF.

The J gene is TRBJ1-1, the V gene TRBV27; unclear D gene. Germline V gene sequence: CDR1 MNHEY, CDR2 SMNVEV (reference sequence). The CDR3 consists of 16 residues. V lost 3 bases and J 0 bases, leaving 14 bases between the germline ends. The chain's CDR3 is CASSFRGTWMNTEAFF. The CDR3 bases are TGTGCCAGCAGTTTTCGGGGTACCTGGATGAACACTGAAGCTTTCTTT.

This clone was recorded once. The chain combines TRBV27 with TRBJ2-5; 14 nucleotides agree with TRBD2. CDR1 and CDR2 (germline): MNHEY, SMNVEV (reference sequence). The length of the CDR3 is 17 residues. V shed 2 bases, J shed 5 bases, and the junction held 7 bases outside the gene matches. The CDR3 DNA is TGTGCCAGCAGTTTAATCGGGACTAGCGGGAGCGGGGAGACCCAGTACTTC. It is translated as CASSLIGTSGSGETQYF.

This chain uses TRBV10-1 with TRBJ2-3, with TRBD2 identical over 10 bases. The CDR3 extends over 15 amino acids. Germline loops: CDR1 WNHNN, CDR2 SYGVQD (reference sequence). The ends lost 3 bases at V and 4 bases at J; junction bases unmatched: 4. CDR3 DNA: TGCGCCAGCAGTGAAAGGACTAGCGGCTCAGATACGCAGTATTTT. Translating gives CASSERTSGSDTQYF.

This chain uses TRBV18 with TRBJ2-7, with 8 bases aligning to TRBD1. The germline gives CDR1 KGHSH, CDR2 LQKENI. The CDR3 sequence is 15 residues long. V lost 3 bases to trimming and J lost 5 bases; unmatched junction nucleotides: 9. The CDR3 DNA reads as TGTGCCAGCTCACCCCTGGGACAGGTAACCCACGAGCAGTACTTC. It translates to CASSPLGQVTHEQYF.

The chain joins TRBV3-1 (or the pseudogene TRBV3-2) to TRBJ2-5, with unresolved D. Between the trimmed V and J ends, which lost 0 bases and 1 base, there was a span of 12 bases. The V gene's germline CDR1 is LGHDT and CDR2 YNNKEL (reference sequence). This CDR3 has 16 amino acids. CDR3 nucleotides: TGTGCCAGCAGCCAAGATTGGCCGAACAGCCAAGAGACCCAGTACTTC. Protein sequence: CASSQDWPNSQETQYF.

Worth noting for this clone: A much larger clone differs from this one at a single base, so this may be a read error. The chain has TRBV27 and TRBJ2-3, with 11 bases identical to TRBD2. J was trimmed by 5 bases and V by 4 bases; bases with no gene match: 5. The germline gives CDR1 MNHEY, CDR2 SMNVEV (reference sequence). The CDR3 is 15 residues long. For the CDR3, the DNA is TGTGCCAGCAGTTCCCTAGCGGGAGGAATAGATACGCAGTATTTT. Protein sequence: CASSSLAGGIDTQYF.

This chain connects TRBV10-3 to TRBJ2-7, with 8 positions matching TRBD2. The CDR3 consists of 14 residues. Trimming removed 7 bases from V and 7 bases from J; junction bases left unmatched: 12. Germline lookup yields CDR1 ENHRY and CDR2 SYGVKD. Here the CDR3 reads CAITPGLGVWEQYF. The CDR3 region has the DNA TGTGCCATCACCCCGGGACTAGGTGTCTGGGAGCAGTACTTC.

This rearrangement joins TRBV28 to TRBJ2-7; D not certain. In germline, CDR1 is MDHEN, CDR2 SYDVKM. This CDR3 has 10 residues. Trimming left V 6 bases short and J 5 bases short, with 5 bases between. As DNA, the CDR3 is TGTGCCAGCAGCTACCACGAGCAGTACTTC. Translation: CASSYHEQYF.

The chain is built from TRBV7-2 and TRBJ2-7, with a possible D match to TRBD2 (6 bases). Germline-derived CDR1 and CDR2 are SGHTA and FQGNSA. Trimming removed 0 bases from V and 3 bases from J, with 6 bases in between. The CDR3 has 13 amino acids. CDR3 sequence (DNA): TGTGCCAGCAGCTTAGCGCGGGACTACGAGCAGTACTTC. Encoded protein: CASSLARDYEQYF.

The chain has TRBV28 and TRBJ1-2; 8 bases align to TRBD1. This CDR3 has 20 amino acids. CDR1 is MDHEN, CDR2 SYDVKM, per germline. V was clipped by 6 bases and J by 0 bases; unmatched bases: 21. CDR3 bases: TGTGCCAGCAGCCTTATCTCCTACGAGGGACAGGTCCTAGCTAACTATGGCTACACCTTC. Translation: CASSLISYEGQVLANYGYTF.

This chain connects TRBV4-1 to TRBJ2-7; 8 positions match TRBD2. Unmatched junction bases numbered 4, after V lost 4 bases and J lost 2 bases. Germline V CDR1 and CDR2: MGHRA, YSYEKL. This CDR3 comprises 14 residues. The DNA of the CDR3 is TGCGCCAGCAGCCTCAGCGGGAGTGCCTACGAGCAGTACTTC. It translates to CASSLSGSAYEQYF.

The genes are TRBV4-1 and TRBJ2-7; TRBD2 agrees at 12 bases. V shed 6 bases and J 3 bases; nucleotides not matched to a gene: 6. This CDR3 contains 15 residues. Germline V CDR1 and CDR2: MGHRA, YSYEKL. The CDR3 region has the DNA TGCGCCAGCAGAGAGGCGACTAGCGGGAGCTACGAGCAGTACTTC. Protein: CASREATSGSYEQYF.

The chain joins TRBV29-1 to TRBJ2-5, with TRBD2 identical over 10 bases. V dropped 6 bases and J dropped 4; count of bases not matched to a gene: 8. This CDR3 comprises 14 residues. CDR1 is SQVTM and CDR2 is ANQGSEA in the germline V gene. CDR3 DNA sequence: TGCAGCGTCCCTAGCGGGAGAGGGCCAGAGACCCAGTACTTC. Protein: CSVPSGRGPETQYF.

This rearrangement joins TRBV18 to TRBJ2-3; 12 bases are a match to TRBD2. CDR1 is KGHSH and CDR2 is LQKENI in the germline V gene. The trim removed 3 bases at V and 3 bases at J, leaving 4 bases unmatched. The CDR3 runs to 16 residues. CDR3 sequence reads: CASSPRTSGKTDTQYF. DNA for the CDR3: TGTGCCAGCTCACCCAGGACTAGCGGGAAAACAGATACGCAGTATTTT. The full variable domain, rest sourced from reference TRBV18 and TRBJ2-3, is NAGVMQNPRHLVRRRGQEARLRCSPMKGHSHVYWYRQLPEEGLKFMVYLQKENIIDESGMPKERFSAEFPKEGPSILRIQQVVRGDSAAYFCASSPRTSGKTDTQYFGPGTRLTVL.

The CDR3 reads CASGTSGVSNQPQHF. The CDR3, as DNA: TGTGCCAGTGGGACCTCAGGGGTTTCTAATCAGCCCCAGCATTTT. The chain has TRBV19 and TRBJ1-5, with a weak D call TRBD1 (6 bases). The CDR3 totals 15 residues. V dropped 8 bases and J dropped 4 bases, with 18 bases sitting between them. Germline-derived CDR1 and CDR2 are LNHDA and SQIVND (reference sequence).